This entry is about one T cell receptor (beta chain). Antigen: not known. The CDR3 is 15 amino acids. Per the germline V gene, CDR1 is LNHDA and CDR2 is SQIVND (reference sequence). Trimming shortened V by 10 bases and J by 0 bases, and 13 bases separated the two germline ends. The data originate from a study of cytomegalovirus exposure and HLA in healthy donors. A multiplex PCR was run with 60 Vbeta primers and 13 Jbeta primers. Authors' methods: The authors later counted roughly 77 million unique TCR beta chains, approximately 10 million of them shared. Method: immunoSEQ multiplex PCR; TCRdb's copy keeps in-frame clones and lacks some. Clone size and the V and J calls come from that table; the DNA yielded D and trimming. This table holds about 140,000 clones, about 75% found once. Findings and limits, study-wide: TCR beta V- and J-gene trimming, according to a later analysis, was linked to a missense DCLRE1C variant. Within an earlier analysis, most TCR beta V segments proved productive either about 87% or about 30% of the time. Later analysis showed TCR association rates varying by HLA locus, highest for DRB1 and lowest for HLA-C.

The sequence came from a young man in good health and CMV-seronegative. Sample: PBMCs. The J gene is TRBJ1-6, the V gene TRBV19; TRBD1 might be the D (5 bases). CDR3 coding DNA: TGTGCCACCCGGGGGGGGAGCTCCTATAATTCACCCCTCCACTTT. Its translation is CATRGGSSYNSPLHF.